Each of the 20 T cell receptor beta chains below was sequenced from the same sample in a study of blood T cell repertoires in COVID-19. Some clones are missing from TCRdb's copy, which holds only in-frame ones; the method was immunoSEQ multiplex PCR. The sample carries 130,000 or so clones, roughly three quarters recorded once. Sequenced material: peripheral blood. The receptors were sampled from a woman in her 70s with acute or convalescent COVID-19.

This clone occurred once. The V call is TRBV4-2, the J call TRBJ2-7; D is uncertain. Trimming took off 0 bases at V and 1 base at J, with 7 bases between the two ends. The length of the CDR3 is 14 residues. Germline V lookup: CDR1 LGHNA, CDR2 YNFKEQ. CDR3 sequence (DNA): TGTGCCAGCAGCCAAGATCGCAGATCCTACGAGCAGTACTTC. As protein: CASSQDRRSYEQYF.

The rearrangement links TRBV7-2 to TRBJ2-4; no clear D. Per the germline V gene, CDR1 is SGHTA and CDR2 is FQGNSA. The ends were cut back, 0 bases at V and 10 bases at J, with 10 bases in the middle. CDR3 length: 13 amino acids. CDR3 coding DNA: TGTGCCAGCAGCTTAGCGGCCGCCCCTATTCAGTACTTC. This sequence encodes CASSLAAAPIQYF.

V is TRBV4-2 and J is TRBJ2-1, with a possible D match to TRBD2 (5 bases). V dropped 3 bases and J dropped 5 bases, with 20 bases sitting between them. Germline V lookup: CDR1 LGHNA, CDR2 YNFKEQ. The CDR3 runs 17 residues. The CDR3, as DNA: TGTGCCAGCAGCCAGTCTCAAAGCGGAGGAGGCGACAATGAGCAGTTCTTC. Its protein product is CASSQSQSGGGDNEQFF.

This clone was counted many times. The CDR3 protein is CASSESAPAGELFF. DNA of the CDR3: TGCGCCAGCAGTGAGTCCGCGCCTGCCGGGGAGCTGTTTTTT. This sequence joins TRBV10-1 and TRBJ2-2; D is unresolved. There are 14 residues in the CDR3. V lost 0 bases, J lost 6 bases, and 8 bases lay in between. Germline CDR1 is WNHNN and CDR2 is SYGVQD (reference sequence).

This clone was counted only a few times. The chain is built from TRBV6-5 and TRBJ1-6, with 7 nucleotides matching TRBD1. Germline CDR1 is MNHEY and CDR2 is SVGAGI. V dropped 5 bases and J dropped 7; count of bases not matched to a gene: 5. CDR3 size: 14 residues. This chain's CDR3 is CASSQGQSNSPLHF. In DNA, the CDR3 is TGTGCCAGCAGTCAGGGACAGAGCAATTCACCCCTCCACTTT.

V usage is TRBV7-2 and J usage is TRBJ1-4; TRBD1 agrees at 7 bases. The CDR3 covers 15 residues. Germline values: CDR1 SGHTA, CDR2 FQGNSA. The V and J ends lost 5 bases and 8 bases, in that order; junction bases with no gene match: 11. CDR3 protein: CASSKQGSLREKLFF. The CDR3 coding sequence is TGTGCCAGCAGCAAACAGGGGTCCTTAAGGGAAAAACTGTTTTTT.

Written as DNA, the CDR3 is TGTGCCAGCAGTTACGGCCATCCCTCTGGAAACACCATATATTTT. Its translation is CASSYGHPSGNTIYF. The chain employs TRBV6-5 and TRBJ1-3; D is unresolved. V was clipped by 2 bases and J by 0 bases, with 8 bases between them. The CDR3 extends over 15 amino acids. Germline assignment: CDR1 MNHEY and CDR2 SVGAGI.

About this clone itself: Other DNA sequences of this sample code for an identical CDR3. The chain uses TRBV2 and TRBJ1-1, with a weak D call TRBD1 (5 bases). Per the germline V gene, CDR1 is SNHLY and CDR2 is FYNNEI. V was trimmed by 3 bases and J by 1 base, leaving 6 bases between them. This CDR3 is 13 amino acids long. For the CDR3, the DNA is TGTGCCAGCAGTGACAGGGCGAACACTGAAGCTTTCTTT. It specifies CASSDRANTEAFF.

This chain connects TRBV30 to TRBJ1-1, with a possible D match to TRBD1 (6 bases). The CDR3 has 13 amino acids. V was clipped by 5 bases and J by 0 bases, with 10 bases between them. CDR1 and CDR2 from the germline V gene are GTSNPN and SVGIG (reference sequence). The CDR3 here is CAWRRGLNTEAFF. In DNA, the CDR3 is TGTGCCTGGCGCAGGGGTTTGAACACTGAAGCTTTCTTT.

The CDR3 DNA follows: TGTGCCACCAGCAGTCGAACAGGGAACATCTACGAGCAGTACTTC. Encoded protein: CATSSRTGNIYEQYF. This sequence joins TRBV15 and TRBJ2-7; D is possibly TRBD1 (6 bases). Germline CDR1 reads LNHNV; CDR2 reads YYDKDF (reference sequence). Trimming pared 3 bases from V and 3 bases from J, leaving 15 bases between. The CDR3 has 15 residues.

The V gene is TRBV5-1, the J gene TRBJ1-4; TRBD1 aligns across 10 bases. The CDR3 totals 14 residues. Trimming removed 3 bases from V and 7 bases from J; junction bases left unmatched: 3. CDR1 and CDR2 from the germline V gene are SGHRS and YFSETQ. For the CDR3, the DNA is TGCGCCAGCAGCTCCCGGGACAGGGGTGAAAAACTGTTTTTT. Its translation: CASSSRDRGEKLFF.

This rearrangement joins TRBV28 to TRBJ2-1; D not certain. Trimming pared 2 bases from V and 4 bases from J, leaving 12 bases between. Germline lookup yields CDR1 MDHEN and CDR2 SYDVKM. CDR3 length equals 15 residues. The CDR3 DNA follows: TGTGCCAGCAGTTTAGGGTCTACTACATACAATGAGCAGTTCTTC. Residues: CASSLGSTTYNEQFF.

This clone showed up just a few times. This rearrangement joins TRBV25-1 to TRBJ1-2, with 10 bases matching TRBD1. Trimming took 2 bases from V and 7 from J; bases not matched to a gene: 4. Germline CDR1 and CDR2: MGHDK and SYGVNS. This CDR3 contains 14 residues. The CDR3 is CASSEGQGVFGYTF. For the CDR3, the DNA is TGTGCCAGCAGTGAAGGACAGGGGGTTTTTGGCTACACCTTC.

The chain combines TRBV19 with TRBJ1-1, with D tentatively TRBD1 (6 bases). The CDR3 contains 15 residues. Germline CDR1 LNHDA, CDR2 SQIVND (reference sequence). V lost 6 bases to trimming and J lost 3 bases, with 17 bases between them. The CDR3 DNA is TGTGCCAGTAGCGCCAGCCCGGGACACTACACTGAAGCTTTCTTT. Protein product: CASSASPGHYTEAFF. Full variable domain (missing parts from reference TRBV19 and TRBJ1-1): DGGITQSPKYLFRKEGQNVTLSCEQNLNHDAMYWYRQDPGQGLRLIYYSQIVNDFQKGDIAEGYSVSREKKESFPLTVTSAQKNPTAFYLCASSASPGHYTEAFFGQGTRLTVV.

The V gene is TRBV10-3, the J gene TRBJ2-1; no clear D gene. Germline values: CDR1 ENHRY, CDR2 SYGVKD. The CDR3 covers 12 residues. Trimming cost V 2 bases and J 6 bases, with 5 bases left between them. CDR3 nucleotides: TGTGCCATCAGTGAGAACGGCAATGAGCAGTTCTTC. Translated: CAISENGNEQFF.

The chain is built from TRBV29-1 and TRBJ2-7; D perhaps matches TRBD1 (5 bases). Germline values: CDR1 SQVTM, CDR2 ANQGSEA. This CDR3 has 12 amino acids. V was cut by 6 bases and J by 3 bases, with 12 bases left in between. The CDR3 here is CSVAGYDYEQYF. CDR3 DNA sequence: TGCAGCGTGGCAGGGTATGACTACGAGCAGTACTTC.

V is TRBV14 and J is TRBJ2-2; D is perhaps TRBD2 (6 bases). Trimming pared 4 bases from V and 1 base from J, leaving 7 bases between. This CDR3 has 14 residues. Germline V gives CDR1 SGHDN, CDR2 FVKESK. The CDR3 coding sequence is TGTGCCAGCAGCCGGGACTTGAACACCGGGGAGCTGTTTTTT. It is translated as CASSRDLNTGELFF.

In its sample, this clone was seen a few times. This chain joins TRBV3-1 (or the pseudogene TRBV3-2) and TRBJ2-3; D perhaps matches TRBD1 (5 bases). CDR3 length: 15 residues. The ends were cut back, 0 bases at V and 8 bases at J, with 15 bases in the middle. The germline V gene encodes CDR1 LGHDT and CDR2 YNNKEL (reference sequence). This CDR3 is CASSQESGARGTQYF. DNA for the CDR3: TGTGCCAGCAGCCAAGAATCAGGTGCTAGGGGTACGCAGTATTTT.

The chain carries TRBV6-4 and TRBJ2-3; D is ambiguous. CDR1 and CDR2 (germline): MRHNA, SNTAGT. This CDR3 contains 14 residues. V lost 0 bases, J lost 0 bases, and 4 bases lay in between. In DNA form, the CDR3 reads TGTGCCAGCAGTGACTCCGTGAGCACAGATACGCAGTATTTT. Protein: CASSDSVSTDTQYF.

The chain employs TRBV30 and TRBJ1-2, with a tentative D call TRBD1 (6 bases). The ends were cut back, 3 bases at V and 4 bases at J, with 12 bases in the middle. CDR1 is GTSNPN and CDR2 is SVGIG in the germline V gene (reference sequence). The CDR3 loop spans 13 amino acids. The CDR3, as DNA: TGTGCCTGGAGGGCGCAGGGGATCTATGGCTACACCTTC. Translated: CAWRAQGIYGYTF. The variable domain in full, with the rest retrieved from reference TRBV30 and TRBJ1-2, is SQTIHQWPATLVQPVGSPLSLECTVEGTSNPNLYWYRQAAGRGLQLLFYSVGIGQISSEVPQNLSASRPQDRQFILSSKKLLLSDSGFYLCAWRAQGIYGYTFGSGTRLTVV.